Listed below are T cell receptor beta chains from one sample, sequenced in a study of T cells after yellow fever vaccination. Each CDR3 protein is one row after TCRdb ran MiXCR on the 5' RACE reads. The sample contains about 220,000 distinct CDR3 sequences, 3% to 3.5% of which appear only once. This specimen was CD4+ T cells sorted from PBMCs, taken 10 days after the yellow fever booster vaccination. Receptors originate from a young man who received the YFV17D yellow fever vaccine. CDR3s include the opening cysteine and the closing phenylalanine or tryptophan. Fields, in order: V gene, CDR3 length, clone size, J gene, D gene, CDR3 DNA, CDR3 protein. The D gene is left open where the match is weak. Size is omitted from some rows. Given values are once, few, many or a class for expanded clones.

>TRBV7-2|14|few|TRBJ2-3|NA
TGTGCCAGCAGCACTGGGGGGGCCGAAGATACGCAGTATTTT
CASSTGGAEDTQYF
>TRBV7-2|14|NA|TRBJ2-1|NA
TGTGCCAGCAGCTTAGCCGTCCCCCCCTATGAGCAGTTCTTC
CASSLAVPPYEQFF
>TRBV4-3|15|NA|TRBJ1-4|NA
TGCGCCAGCAGCCGGGCAGAGGGGGCTAATGAAAAACTGTTTTTT
CASSRAEGANEKLFF
>TRBV7-2|15|NA|TRBJ2-7|NA
TGTGCCAGCAGCTTTGGGTTCGGGGGTACAACCGAGCAGTACTTC
CASSFGFGGTTEQYF
>TRBV3-1|15|NA|TRBJ2-1|NA
TGTGCCAGCAGCCAAGATCAGAGGGTGTACAATGAGCAGTTCTTC
CASSQDQRVYNEQFF
>TRBV12-3/TRBV12-4|14|NA|TRBJ2-3|NA
TGTGCCAGCAGTCCCCACCCCGCGGCAGATACGCAGTATTTT
CASSPHPAADTQYF
>TRBV3-2|20|few|TRBJ2-3|NA
TGTGCCAGCAGCCAAGGATCAGTTTCCTGGACTGGCCCTAGCACAGATACGCAGTATTTT
CASSQGSVSWTGPSTDTQYF
>TRBV6-5|16|few|TRBJ1-4|NA
TGTGCCAGCAGGTCTTCTCAGGGACGGCGGAATGAAAAACTGTTTTTT
CASRSSQGRRNEKLFF
>TRBV19|14|few|TRBJ2-5|NA
TGTGCCAGTAGGGGCGATCAGGGTTCGGAGACCCAGTACTTC
CASRGDQGSETQYF
>TRBV11-3|16|few|TRBJ2-1|TRBD1
TGTGCCAGCAGCTTAGTGGCGACAGGGGGTTCCAATGAGCAGTTCTTC
CASSLVATGGSNEQFF
>TRBV5-6|16|many|TRBJ2-5|TRBD1
TGTGCCAGCAGCCCAGACAGGGGGCCGTACCAAGAGACCCAGTACTTC
CASSPDRGPYQETQYF
>TRBV5-1|15|few|TRBJ1-1|TRBD1
TGCGCCAGCAGCCTCCACTACAGGGGGCAAACTGAAGCTTTCTTT
CASSLHYRGQTEAFF
>TRBV12-3/TRBV12-4|15|NA|TRBJ2-1|TRBD1
TGTGCCAGCAGTTTAGACAGGGGGCCAGTCAATGAGCAGTTCTTC
CASSLDRGPVNEQFF